This T cell receptor (beta chain) was captured by sequencing in a study of control samples from healthy donors and cancer patients. The repertoire was sequenced with immunoSEQ multiplex PCR; TCRdb's copy has only in-frame clones and lacks some. The sample lists over 100,000 clones; around nine tenths were seen once. The CDR3 extends over 18 amino acids. V lost 0 bases, J lost 0 bases, and 10 bases stayed unmatched. CDR1 and CDR2 (germline): SGHRS, YFSETQ. This clone was counted between two and nine times. Material for sequencing was blood. The TCR comes from a man in his forties or fifties in good health. This chain links TRBV5-1 with TRBJ2-7, with 9 bases fitting TRBD1. The CDR3 region has the DNA TGCGCCAGCAGCTTGGGAGCCTCTGGACAGGGGAGCTCCTACGAGCAGTACTTC. Protein product: CASSLGASGQGSSYEQYF.